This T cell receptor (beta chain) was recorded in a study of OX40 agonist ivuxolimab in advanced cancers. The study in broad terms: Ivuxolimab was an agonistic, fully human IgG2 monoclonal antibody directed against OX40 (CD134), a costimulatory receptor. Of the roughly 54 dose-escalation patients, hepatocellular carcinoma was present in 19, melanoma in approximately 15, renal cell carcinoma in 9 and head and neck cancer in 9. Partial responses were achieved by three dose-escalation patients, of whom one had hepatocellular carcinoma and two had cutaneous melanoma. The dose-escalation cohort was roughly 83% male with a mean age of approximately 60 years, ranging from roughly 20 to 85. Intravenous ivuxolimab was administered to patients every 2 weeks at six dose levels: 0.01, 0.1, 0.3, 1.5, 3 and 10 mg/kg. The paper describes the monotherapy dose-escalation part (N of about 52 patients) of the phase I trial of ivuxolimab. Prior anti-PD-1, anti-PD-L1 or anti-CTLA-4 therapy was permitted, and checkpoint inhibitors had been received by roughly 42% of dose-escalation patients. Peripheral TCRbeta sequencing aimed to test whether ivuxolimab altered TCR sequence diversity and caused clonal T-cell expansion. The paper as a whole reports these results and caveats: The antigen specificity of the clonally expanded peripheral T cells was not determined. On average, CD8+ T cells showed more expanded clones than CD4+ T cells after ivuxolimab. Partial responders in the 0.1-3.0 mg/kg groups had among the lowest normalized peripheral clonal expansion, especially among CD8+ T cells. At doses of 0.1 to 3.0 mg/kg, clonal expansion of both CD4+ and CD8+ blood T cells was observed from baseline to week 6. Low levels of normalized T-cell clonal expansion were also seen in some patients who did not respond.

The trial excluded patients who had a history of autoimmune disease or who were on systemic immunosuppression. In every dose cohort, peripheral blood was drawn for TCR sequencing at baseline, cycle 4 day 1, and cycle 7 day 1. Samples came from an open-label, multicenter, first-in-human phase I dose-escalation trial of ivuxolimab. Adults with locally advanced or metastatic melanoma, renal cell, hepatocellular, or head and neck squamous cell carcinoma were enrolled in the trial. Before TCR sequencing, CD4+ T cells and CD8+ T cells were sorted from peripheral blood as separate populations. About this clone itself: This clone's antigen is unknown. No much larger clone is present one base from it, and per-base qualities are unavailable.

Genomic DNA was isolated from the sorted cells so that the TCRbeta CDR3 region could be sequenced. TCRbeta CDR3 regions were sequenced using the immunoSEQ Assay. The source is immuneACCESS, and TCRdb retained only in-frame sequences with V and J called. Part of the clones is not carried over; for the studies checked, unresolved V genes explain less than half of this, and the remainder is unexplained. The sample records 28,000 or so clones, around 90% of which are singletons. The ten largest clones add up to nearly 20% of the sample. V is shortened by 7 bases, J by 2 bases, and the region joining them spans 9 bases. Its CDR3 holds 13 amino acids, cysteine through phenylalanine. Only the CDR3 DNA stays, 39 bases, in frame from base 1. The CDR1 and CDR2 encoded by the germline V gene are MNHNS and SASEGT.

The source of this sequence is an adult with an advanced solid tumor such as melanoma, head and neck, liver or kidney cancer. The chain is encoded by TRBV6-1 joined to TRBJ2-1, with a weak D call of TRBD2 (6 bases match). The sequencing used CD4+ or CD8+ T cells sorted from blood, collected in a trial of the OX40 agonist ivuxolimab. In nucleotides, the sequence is TGTGCCAGCATCAGACTAGCCTACAATGAGCAGTTCTTC. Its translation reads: CASIRLAYNEQFF.